Below are 23 T cell receptor beta chains sequenced from a single sample in a study of response to subunit inactivated influenza vaccine. One entry per CDR3 protein results from TCRdb running MiXCR on the RT-PCR reads. This table holds 500,000 or so distinct CDR3 sequences, roughly 9.7% found once. The sample consisted of PBMCs from blood, taken roughly 6 weeks after vaccination. The receptors shown here come from a middle-aged man who received an inactivated influenza vaccine.

The chain uses TRBV6-5 and TRBJ1-3; D is possibly TRBD1 (6 bases). The germline V and J ends were trimmed by 1 base and 4 bases, with 14 bases remaining between them. Germline V lookup: CDR1 MNHEY, CDR2 SVGAGI. The CDR3 length is 16 residues. CDR3 DNA: TGTGCCAGCAGTTACTGGGGGGGCGAGAGGGGAAACACCATATATTTT. This encodes CASSYWGGERGNTIYF.

This chain connects TRBV6-5 to TRBJ2-1; D is ambiguous. Between the trimmed V and J ends, which lost 3 bases and 0 bases, there was a span of 12 bases. Per germline, CDR1 MNHEY and CDR2 SVGAGI. The CDR3 is 16 residues long. CDR3 DNA sequence: TGTGCCAGCAGTTATGATAGGGTGAGCTCCTACAATGAGCAGTTCTTC. The encoded protein is CASSYDRVSSYNEQFF.

The chain has TRBV5-1 and TRBJ2-7; tentatively, D is TRBD2 (6 bases). The germline V and J ends were trimmed by 4 bases and 2 bases, with 13 bases remaining between them. The germline V gene has CDR1 SGHRS and CDR2 YFSETQ. The CDR3 extends over 14 amino acids. CDR3 coding DNA: TGCGCCAGCAGCCTGTCGGGGGTGGCCTACGAGCAGTACTTC. Residues: CASSLSGVAYEQYF.

A few counts support this clonotype. V usage is TRBV4-1 and J usage is TRBJ1-2, with D hard to call. V lost 1 base and J 5 bases, leaving 14 bases between the germline ends. The CDR3 spans 15 residues. Per the germline V gene, CDR1 is MGHRA and CDR2 is YSYEKL. This CDR3 reads CASSQGAGGWYGYTF. CDR3 coding DNA: TGCGCCAGCAGCCAAGGGGCAGGAGGATGGTATGGCTACACCTTC.

This clonotype was found a few times. The chain recombines TRBV30 with TRBJ2-5, with 8 bases matching TRBD2. Per the germline V gene, CDR1 is GTSNPN and CDR2 is SVGIG (reference sequence). V lost 1 base, J lost 2 bases, and 0 bases stayed unmatched. The CDR3 has 13 residues. CDR3 loop: CAWSGLAQETQYF. The DNA for the CDR3 is TGTGCCTGGAGTGGACTAGCGCAAGAGACCCAGTACTTC.

The chain has TRBV6-2 or TRBV6-3 and TRBJ1-1; D perhaps matches TRBD1 (5 bases). CDR3 length: 14 residues. The V end was cut by 5 bases, the J end by 10 bases, with 20 bases between. The V gene's germline CDR1 is MNHEY and CDR2 SVGEGT. CDR3 sequence: CASSDVGQAGGAFF. CDR3 sequence (DNA): TGTGCCAGCAGTGACGTCGGCCAGGCCGGGGGAGCTTTCTTT.

This clonotype has a count of ten or more. The chain joins TRBV5-1 to TRBJ2-5; D unclear. Per the germline V gene, CDR1 is SGHRS and CDR2 is YFSETQ. Trimming stripped 1 base from V and 7 bases from J, with 11 bases between. There are 13 residues in the CDR3. CDR3 sequence (DNA): TGCGCCAGCAGCTTGTCCGGCTTAGGGACCCAGTACTTC. Translated, it gives CASSLSGLGTQYF.

This clonotype has a count of ten or more. The rearrangement uses TRBV7-8 and TRBJ2-5, with D unresolved. The CDR3 spans 15 residues. The V gene's germline CDR1 is SGHVS and CDR2 FQNEAQ. V was cut by 0 bases and J by 1 base, with 9 bases left in between. The CDR3 DNA sequence: TGTGCCAGCAGCTTAGCGTACGGATTCCAAGAGACCCAGTACTTC. Translating gives CASSLAYGFQETQYF.

The CDR3 sequence is CASSTRVTETQYF. DNA of the CDR3: TGCGCCAGCAGCACCAGGGTAACAGAGACCCAGTACTTC. The rearrangement links TRBV5-1 to TRBJ2-5; tentative D call: TRBD1 (5 bases). The CDR3 consists of 13 residues. Germline lookup yields CDR1 SGHRS and CDR2 YFSETQ. V shed 4 bases and J shed 4 bases, with 11 bases lying between them.

Only a few counts were recorded for this clonotype. The chain couples TRBV12-3 or TRBV12-4 to TRBJ1-5; D is possibly TRBD1 (6 bases). Trimming removed 7 bases from V and 2 bases from J, with 15 bases in between. The CDR3 spans 15 residues. The CDR3, as DNA: TGTGCCAGCACCCTTAGGGGGGTGGGCAATCAGCCCCAGCATTTT. Translating it yields CASTLRGVGNQPQHF.

Ten or more counts support this clonotype. The chain couples TRBV20-1 to TRBJ2-2; D might be TRBD1 (6 bases). The germline V and J ends were trimmed by 3 bases and 2 bases, with 10 bases remaining between them. The CDR3 sequence is 14 residues long. CDR1 is DFQATT, CDR2 SNEGSKA, per germline (reference sequence). This CDR3 reads CSASWTANTGELFF. The CDR3 DNA is TGCAGTGCTAGTTGGACAGCAAACACCGGGGAGCTGTTTTTT.

The V call is TRBV5-5, the J call TRBJ2-3; D uncertain. Germline CDR1 reads SGHKS; CDR2 reads YYEKEE (reference sequence). The V end lost 3 bases, the J end lost 2 bases, and 13 bases lay between the germline ends. This CDR3 has 15 residues. The CDR3 DNA sequence: TGTGCCAGCAGCTCATTCGCCGGAAACACAGATACGCAGTATTTT. It encodes CASSSFAGNTDTQYF.

A few counts support this clonotype. The chain employs TRBV20-1 and TRBJ2-4, with D unclear. In germline, CDR1 is DFQATT, CDR2 SNEGSKA (reference sequence). The CDR3 totals 13 residues. Trimming took 4 bases from V and 6 from J, leaving 13 bases between them. DNA of the CDR3: TGCAGTGCTATGGAAAGGGTGAGAAACATTCAGTACTTC. This sequence encodes CSAMERVRNIQYF.

This chain joins TRBV25-1 and TRBJ2-7; the D call may be TRBD1 or TRBD2 (5 bases each). Germline V gives CDR1 MGHDK, CDR2 SYGVNS. The CDR3 totals 16 residues. Deletions cut 0 bases from V and 0 bases from J, with 12 bases between. CDR3 loop: CASSEYTPGRSYEQYF. CDR3 coding DNA: TGTGCCAGCAGTGAATATACCCCGGGACGCTCCTACGAGCAGTACTTC.

The CDR3 spells CASSAPQGSIHF. In DNA, the CDR3 is TGTGCCAGCAGTGCCCCACAGGGTAGCATCCACTTT. The V gene is TRBV6-5, the J gene TRBJ1-6; D perhaps matches TRBD1 (6 bases). V was pared by 5 bases and J by 17 bases, with 16 bases between. The CDR3 sequence is 12 residues long. Germline V gene sequence: CDR1 MNHEY, CDR2 SVGAGI.

This clonotype has more than one count but fewer than ten. This chain links TRBV12-3 or TRBV12-4 with TRBJ2-5, with D uncertain. The CDR3 is 13 amino acids. Trimming removed 5 bases at V and 2 bases at J, with 9 bases between. CDR3 nucleotides: TGTGCCAGCAGTATCCCACCTCAAGAGACCCAGTACTTC. It is translated as CASSIPPQETQYF.

The chain carries TRBV7-8 and TRBJ1-1; no clear D gene. This CDR3 region has 15 residues. Looked up from germline, CDR1 is SGHVS and CDR2 is FQNEAQ. Trimming removed 2 bases from V and 0 bases from J, with 10 bases in between. CDR3: CASSLRFSMNTEAFF. In DNA form, the CDR3 reads TGTGCCAGCAGCTTACGTTTTTCGATGAACACTGAAGCTTTCTTT.

This chain joins TRBV6-5 and TRBJ1-1; the D is unclear. This CDR3 is built from 15 residues. V was cut by 3 bases and J by 2 bases, with 13 bases left in between. Per germline, CDR1 MNHEY and CDR2 SVGAGI. DNA of the CDR3: TGTGCCAGCAGTTATATCCCTACCGGAAACACTGAAGCTTTCTTT. Protein product: CASSYIPTGNTEAFF.

The CDR3 reads CSARGTVNTEAFF. The CDR3 coding sequence is TGCAGTGCTAGAGGGACGGTGAACACTGAAGCTTTCTTT. The rearrangement joins TRBV20-1 to TRBJ1-1; D unresolved. The V end was cut by 1 base, the J end by 0 bases, with 6 bases between. This CDR3 is 13 amino acids long. CDR1 is DFQATT, CDR2 SNEGSKA, per germline (reference sequence).

J is TRBJ1-5 and V is TRBV25-1, with D hard to call. Germline CDR1 MGHDK, CDR2 SYGVNS. The CDR3 is made up of 13 amino acids. Trimming stripped 1 base from V and 5 bases from J, with 6 bases between. CDR3 in DNA: TGTGCCAGCAGTGAATGGGGTGATCAGCCCCAGCATTTT. It encodes CASSEWGDQPQHF.

The V gene is TRBV4-3, the J gene TRBJ1-1; D gene uncertain. CDR1 and CDR2 (germline): LGHNA, YSLEER. V gave up 5 bases and J gave up 9 bases, with 13 bases separating them. This CDR3 is built from 12 residues. DNA of the CDR3: TGCGCCAGCAGCTCAGTTGGCATACAAGCTTTCTTT. Encoded protein: CASSSVGIQAFF.

In this sample, this clonotype turned up once. This chain links TRBV10-3 with TRBJ2-7, with a tentative D call TRBD1 (7 bases). The germline CDR1 and CDR2 sequences are ENHRY and SYGVKD. The V end was cut by 0 bases, the J end by 5 bases, with 14 bases between. The CDR3 sequence is 15 residues long. CDR3 sequence (DNA): TGTGCCATCAGTGAGTCCCCAGGGGGGCAGGACGAGCAGTACTTC. Its translation: CAISESPGGQDEQYF.

In this sample, this clonotype turned up a few times. The J gene is TRBJ2-7, the V gene TRBV5-5; the match to TRBD1 covers 9 bases. The V gene's germline CDR1 is SGHKS and CDR2 YYEKEE (reference sequence). The CDR3 contains 16 residues. V shed 0 bases, J shed 7 bases, and the junction held 11 bases outside the gene matches. The CDR3 DNA reads TGTGCCAGCAGCTTGGTCGGGACAGGGCCCTTGTGGGAGCAGTACTTC. Translating gives CASSLVGTGPLWEQYF. Filled out from reference TRBV5-5 and TRBJ2-7, the complete variable domain reads DAGVTQSPTHLIKTRGQQVTLRCSPISGHKSVSWYQQVLGQGPQFIFQYYEKEERGRGNFPDRFSARQFPNYSSELNVNALLLGDSALYLCASSLVGTGPLWEQYFGPGTRLTVT.